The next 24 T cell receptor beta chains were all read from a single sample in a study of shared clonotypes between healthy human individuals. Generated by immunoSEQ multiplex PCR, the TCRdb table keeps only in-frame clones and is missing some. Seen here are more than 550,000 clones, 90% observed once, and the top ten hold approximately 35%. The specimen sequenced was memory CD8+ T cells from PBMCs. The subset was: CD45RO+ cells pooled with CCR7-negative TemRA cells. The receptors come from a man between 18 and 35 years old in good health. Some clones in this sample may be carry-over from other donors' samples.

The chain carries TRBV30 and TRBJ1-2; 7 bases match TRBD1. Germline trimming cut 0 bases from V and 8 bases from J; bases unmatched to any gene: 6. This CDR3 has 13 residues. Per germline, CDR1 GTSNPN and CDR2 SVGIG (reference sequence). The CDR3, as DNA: TGTGCCTGGAGTGTATTGACAGGGTTGGGCTACACCTTC. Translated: CAWSVLTGLGYTF.

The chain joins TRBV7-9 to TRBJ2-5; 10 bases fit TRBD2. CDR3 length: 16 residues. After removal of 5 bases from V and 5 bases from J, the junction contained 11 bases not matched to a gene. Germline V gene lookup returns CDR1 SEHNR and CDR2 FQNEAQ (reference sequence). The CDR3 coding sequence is TGTGCCAGCAGCCTCCGGGTAGCGGGAGGACGGGAGACCCAGTACTTC. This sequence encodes CASSLRVAGGRETQYF. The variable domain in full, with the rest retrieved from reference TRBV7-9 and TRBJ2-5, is DTGVSQNPRHKITKRGQNVTFRCDPISEHNRLYWYRQTLGQGPEFLTYFQNEAQLEKSRLLSDRFSAERPKGSFSTLEIQRTEQGDSAMYLCASSLRVAGGRETQYFGPGTRLLVL.

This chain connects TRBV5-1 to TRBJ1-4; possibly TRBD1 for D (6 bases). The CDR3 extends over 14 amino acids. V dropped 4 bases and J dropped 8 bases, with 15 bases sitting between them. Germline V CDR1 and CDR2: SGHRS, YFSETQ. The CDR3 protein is CASSLRDMREKLFF. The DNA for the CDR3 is TGCGCCAGCAGCCTAAGGGACATGAGGGAAAAACTGTTTTTT.

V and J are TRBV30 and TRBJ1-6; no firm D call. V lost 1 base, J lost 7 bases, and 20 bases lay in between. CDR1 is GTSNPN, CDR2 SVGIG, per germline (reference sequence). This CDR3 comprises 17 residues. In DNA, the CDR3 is TGTGCCTGGAGTGATTACCCAGAGGAGGGTTGGAATTCACCCCTCCACTTT. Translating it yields CAWSDYPEEGWNSPLHF.

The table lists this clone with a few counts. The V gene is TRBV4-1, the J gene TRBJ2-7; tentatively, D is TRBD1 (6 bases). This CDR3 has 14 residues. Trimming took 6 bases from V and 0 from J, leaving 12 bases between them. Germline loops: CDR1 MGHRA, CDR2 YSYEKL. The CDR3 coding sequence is TGCGCCAGCAGTAACGGACAGCGCTCCTACGAGCAGTACTTC. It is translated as CASSNGQRSYEQYF.

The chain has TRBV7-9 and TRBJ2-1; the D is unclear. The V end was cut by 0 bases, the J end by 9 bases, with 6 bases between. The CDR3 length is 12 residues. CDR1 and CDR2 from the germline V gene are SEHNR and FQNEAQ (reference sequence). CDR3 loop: CASSLAVGEQFF. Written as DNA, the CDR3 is TGTGCCAGCAGCTTAGCGGTGGGTGAGCAGTTCTTC.

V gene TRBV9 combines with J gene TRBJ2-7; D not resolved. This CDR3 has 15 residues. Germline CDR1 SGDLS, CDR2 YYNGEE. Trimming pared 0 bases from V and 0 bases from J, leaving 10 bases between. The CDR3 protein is CASSVGQSSSYEQYF. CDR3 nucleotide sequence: TGTGCCAGCAGCGTAGGGCAGTCGAGCTCCTACGAGCAGTACTTC.

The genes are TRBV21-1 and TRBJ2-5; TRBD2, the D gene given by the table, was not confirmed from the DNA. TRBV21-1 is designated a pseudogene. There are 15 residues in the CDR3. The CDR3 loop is CASSKPRGRQETQYF. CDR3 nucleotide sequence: TGTGCCAGCAGCAAACCCAGAGGGAGACAAGAGACCCAGTACTTC.

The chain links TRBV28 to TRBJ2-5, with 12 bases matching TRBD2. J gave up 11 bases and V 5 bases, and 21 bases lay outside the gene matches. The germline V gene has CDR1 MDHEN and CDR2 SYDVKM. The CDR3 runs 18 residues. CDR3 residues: CASSRQGEFGLAGGPQYF. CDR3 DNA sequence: TGTGCCAGCAGTAGACAGGGGGAATTTGGGCTAGCGGGAGGGCCTCAGTACTTC. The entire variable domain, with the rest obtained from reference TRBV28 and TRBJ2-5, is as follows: DVKVTQSSRYLVKRTGEKVFLECVQDMDHENMFWYRQDPGLGLRLIYFSYDVKMKEKGDIPEGYSVSREKKERFSLILESASTNQTSMYLCASSRQGEFGLAGGPQYFGPGTRLLVL.

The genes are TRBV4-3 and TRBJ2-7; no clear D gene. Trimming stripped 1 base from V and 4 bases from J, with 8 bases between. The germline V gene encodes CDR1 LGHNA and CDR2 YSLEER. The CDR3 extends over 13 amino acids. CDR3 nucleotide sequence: TGCGCCAGCAGCCAAGGCTGGGGATACGAGCAGTACTTC. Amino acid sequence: CASSQGWGYEQYF.

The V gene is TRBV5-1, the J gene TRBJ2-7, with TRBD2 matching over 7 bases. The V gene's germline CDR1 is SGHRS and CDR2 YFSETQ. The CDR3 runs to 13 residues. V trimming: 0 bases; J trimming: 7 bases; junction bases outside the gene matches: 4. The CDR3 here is CASSLGGEGEQYF. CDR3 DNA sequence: TGCGCCAGCAGCTTGGGAGGGGAGGGGGAGCAGTACTTC.

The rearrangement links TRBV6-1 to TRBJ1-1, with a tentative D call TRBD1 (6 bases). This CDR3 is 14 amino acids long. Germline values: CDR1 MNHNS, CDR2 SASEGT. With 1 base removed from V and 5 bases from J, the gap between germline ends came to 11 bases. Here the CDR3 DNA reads TGTGCCAGCAGTGAAGTGGGTACAGGGACTGAAGCTTTCTTT. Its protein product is CASSEVGTGTEAFF.

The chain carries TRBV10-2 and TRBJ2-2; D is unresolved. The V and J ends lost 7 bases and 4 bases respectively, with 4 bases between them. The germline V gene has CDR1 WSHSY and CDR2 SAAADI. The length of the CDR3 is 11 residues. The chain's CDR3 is CASTSTGELFF. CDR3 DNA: TGCGCCAGCACCTCCACCGGGGAGCTGTTTTTT.

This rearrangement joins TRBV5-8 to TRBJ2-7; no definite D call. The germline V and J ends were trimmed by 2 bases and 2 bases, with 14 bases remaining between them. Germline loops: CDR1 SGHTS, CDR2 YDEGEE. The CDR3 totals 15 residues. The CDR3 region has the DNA TGTGCCAGCAGCTTTACTGGGTACCTTACCTACGAGCAGTACTTC. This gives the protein CASSFTGYLTYEQYF.

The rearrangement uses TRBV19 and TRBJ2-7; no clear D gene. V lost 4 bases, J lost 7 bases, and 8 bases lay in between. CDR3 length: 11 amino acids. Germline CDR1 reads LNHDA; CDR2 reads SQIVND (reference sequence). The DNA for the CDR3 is TGTGCCAGTAGTAACTACTGGGAGCAGTACTTC. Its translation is CASSNYWEQYF.

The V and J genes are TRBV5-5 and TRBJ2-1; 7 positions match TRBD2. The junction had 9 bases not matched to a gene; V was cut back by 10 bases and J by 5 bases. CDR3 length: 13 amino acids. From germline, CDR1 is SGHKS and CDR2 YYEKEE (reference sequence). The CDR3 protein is CAPIGEGNNEQFF. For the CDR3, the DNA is TGTGCCCCCATTGGGGAGGGTAACAATGAGCAGTTCTTC.

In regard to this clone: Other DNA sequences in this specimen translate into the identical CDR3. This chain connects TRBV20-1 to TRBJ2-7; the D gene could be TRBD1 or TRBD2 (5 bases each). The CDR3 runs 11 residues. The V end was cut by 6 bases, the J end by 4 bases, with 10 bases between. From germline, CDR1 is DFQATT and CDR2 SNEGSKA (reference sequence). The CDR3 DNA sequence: TGCAGTGCCCTATGGGGGTACGAGCAGTACTTC. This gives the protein CSALWGYEQYF.

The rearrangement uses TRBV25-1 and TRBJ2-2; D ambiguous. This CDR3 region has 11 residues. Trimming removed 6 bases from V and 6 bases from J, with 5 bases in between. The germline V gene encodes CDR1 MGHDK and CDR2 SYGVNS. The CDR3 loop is CASRVSGELFF. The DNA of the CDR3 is TGTGCCAGCAGAGTCTCCGGGGAGCTGTTTTTT.

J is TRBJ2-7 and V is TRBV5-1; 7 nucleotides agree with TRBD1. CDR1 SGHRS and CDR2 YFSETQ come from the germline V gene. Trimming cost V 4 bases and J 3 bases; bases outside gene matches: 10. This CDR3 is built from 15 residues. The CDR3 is CASSQTLGQSYEQYF. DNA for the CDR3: TGCGCCAGCAGCCAGACTTTGGGACAGAGCTACGAGCAGTACTTC.

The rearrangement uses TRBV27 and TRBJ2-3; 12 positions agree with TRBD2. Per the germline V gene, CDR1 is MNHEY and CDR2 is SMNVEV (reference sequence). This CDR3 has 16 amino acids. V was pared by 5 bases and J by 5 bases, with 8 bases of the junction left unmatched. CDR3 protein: CASSIRLAGVQDTQYF. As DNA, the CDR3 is TGTGCCAGCAGTATAAGACTAGCGGGAGTCCAAGATACGCAGTATTTT.

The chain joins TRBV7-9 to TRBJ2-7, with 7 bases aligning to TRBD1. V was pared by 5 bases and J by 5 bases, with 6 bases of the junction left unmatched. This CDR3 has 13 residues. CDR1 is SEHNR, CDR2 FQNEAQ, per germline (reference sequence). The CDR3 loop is CASSARQGHEQYF. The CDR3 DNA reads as TGTGCCAGCAGCGCCCGACAGGGCCACGAGCAGTACTTC.

The DNA of the CDR3 is TGTGCCAGCAGCCTCGGACAGTCTAACTATGGCTACACCTTC. It encodes CASSLGQSNYGYTF. The V and J genes are TRBV28 and TRBJ1-2; D might be TRBD1 (6 bases). CDR1 and CDR2 from the germline V gene are MDHEN and SYDVKM. V lost 6 bases and J lost 0, with 11 bases in between. CDR3 length: 14 amino acids.

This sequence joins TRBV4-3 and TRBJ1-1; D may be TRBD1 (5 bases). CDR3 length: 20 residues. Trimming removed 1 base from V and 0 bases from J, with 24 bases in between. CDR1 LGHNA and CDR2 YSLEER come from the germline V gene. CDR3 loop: CASSQGVRDFPLPMNTEAFF. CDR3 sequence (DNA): TGCGCCAGCAGCCAAGGAGTCCGGGACTTCCCCCTCCCTATGAACACTGAAGCTTTCTTT.

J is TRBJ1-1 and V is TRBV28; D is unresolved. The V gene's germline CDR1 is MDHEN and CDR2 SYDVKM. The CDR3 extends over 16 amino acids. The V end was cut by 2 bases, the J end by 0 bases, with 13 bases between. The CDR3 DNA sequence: TGTGCCAGCAGTTTAACGGTAAACCGTATGAACACTGAAGCTTTCTTT. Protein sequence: CASSLTVNRMNTEAFF.